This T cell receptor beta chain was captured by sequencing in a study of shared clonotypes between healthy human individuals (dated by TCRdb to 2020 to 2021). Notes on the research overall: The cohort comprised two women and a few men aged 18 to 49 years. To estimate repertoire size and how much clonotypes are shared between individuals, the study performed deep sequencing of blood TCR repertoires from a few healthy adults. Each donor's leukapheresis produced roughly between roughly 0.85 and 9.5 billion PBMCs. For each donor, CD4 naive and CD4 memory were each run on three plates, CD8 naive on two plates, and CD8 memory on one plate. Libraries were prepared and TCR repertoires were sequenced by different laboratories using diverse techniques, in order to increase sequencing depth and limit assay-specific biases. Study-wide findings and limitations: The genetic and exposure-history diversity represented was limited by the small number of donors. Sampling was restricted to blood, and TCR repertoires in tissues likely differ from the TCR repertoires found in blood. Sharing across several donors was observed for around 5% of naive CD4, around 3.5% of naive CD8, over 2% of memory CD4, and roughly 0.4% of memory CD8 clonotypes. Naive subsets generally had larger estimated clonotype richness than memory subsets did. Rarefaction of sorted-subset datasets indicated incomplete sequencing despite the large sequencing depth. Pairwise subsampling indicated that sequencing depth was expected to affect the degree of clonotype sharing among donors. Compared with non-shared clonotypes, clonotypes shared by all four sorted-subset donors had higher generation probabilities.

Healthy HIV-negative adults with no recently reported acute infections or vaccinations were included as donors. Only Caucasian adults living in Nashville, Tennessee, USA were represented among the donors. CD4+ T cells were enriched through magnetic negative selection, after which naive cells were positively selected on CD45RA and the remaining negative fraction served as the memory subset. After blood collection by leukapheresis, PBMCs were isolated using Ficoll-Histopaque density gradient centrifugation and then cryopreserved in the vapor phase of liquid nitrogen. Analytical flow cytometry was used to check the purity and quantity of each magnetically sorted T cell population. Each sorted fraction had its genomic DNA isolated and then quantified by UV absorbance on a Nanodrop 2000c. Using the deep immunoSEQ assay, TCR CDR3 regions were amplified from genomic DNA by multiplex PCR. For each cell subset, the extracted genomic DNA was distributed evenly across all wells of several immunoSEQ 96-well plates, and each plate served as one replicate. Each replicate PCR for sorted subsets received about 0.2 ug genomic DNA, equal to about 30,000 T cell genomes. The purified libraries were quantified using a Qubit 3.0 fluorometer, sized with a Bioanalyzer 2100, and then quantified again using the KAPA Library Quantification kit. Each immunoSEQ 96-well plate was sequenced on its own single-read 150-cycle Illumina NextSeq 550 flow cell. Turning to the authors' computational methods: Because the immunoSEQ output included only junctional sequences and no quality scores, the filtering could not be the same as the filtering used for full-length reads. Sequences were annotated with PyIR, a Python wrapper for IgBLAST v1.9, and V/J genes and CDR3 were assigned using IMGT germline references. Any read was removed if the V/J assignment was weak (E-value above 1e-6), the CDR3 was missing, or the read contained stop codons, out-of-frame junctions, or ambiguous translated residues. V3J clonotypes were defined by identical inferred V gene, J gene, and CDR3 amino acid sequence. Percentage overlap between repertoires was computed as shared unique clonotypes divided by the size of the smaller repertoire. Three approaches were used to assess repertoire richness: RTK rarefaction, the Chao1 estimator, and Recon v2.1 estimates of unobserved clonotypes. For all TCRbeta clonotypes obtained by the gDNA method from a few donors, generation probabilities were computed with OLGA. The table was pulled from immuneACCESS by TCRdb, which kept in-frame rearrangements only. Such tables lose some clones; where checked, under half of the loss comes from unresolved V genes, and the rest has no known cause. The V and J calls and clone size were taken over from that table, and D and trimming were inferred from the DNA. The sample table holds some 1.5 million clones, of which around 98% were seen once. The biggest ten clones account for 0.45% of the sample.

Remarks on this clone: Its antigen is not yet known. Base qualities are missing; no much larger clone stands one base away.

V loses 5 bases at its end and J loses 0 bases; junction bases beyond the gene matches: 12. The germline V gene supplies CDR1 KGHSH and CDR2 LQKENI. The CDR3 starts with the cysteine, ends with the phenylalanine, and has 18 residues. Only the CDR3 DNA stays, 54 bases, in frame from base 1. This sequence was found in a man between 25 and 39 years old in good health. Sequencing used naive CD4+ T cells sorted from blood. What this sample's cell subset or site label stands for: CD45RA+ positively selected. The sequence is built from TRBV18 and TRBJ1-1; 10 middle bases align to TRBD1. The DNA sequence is TGTGCCAGCTCAAGGATCACCGGGACAGGGGCACTGAACACTGAAGCTTTCTTT. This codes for CASSRITGTGALNTEAFF.